This TCR beta chain was captured in a study of T cells after yellow fever vaccination. At least ten counts were recorded for this clonotype. Its matching antigen is unknown. Each CDR3 protein gets one entry after TCRdb re-called the 5' RACE reads with MiXCR. Of 250,000 to 350,000 distinct CDR3 sequences detected, around 4.4% appear once; the ten largest clones hold roughly a fifth. Study-level results: Some clonotypes were seen in both the CD4 and the CD8 compartments. These made up a small share and likely arose from convergent recombination. Reappearance after the booster was seen for most primary-vaccination clones, at 96% CD4 and 70% to 90% CD8. It was the secondary response that reached its peak faster, day 5 versus 15, but it was weaker.

Trimming removed 3 bases from V and 5 bases from J; junction bases left unmatched: 12. The CDR3 totals 16 residues. Germline loops: CDR1 SGHRS, CDR2 YFSETQ. The sequence derives from a man aged 18 to 29 who received the YFV17D yellow fever vaccine. Here the sequenced sample was PBMCs, taken 15 days after the yellow fever booster vaccination. The chain employs TRBV5-1 and TRBJ1-1; TRBD1 aligns across 8 bases. CDR3 protein: CASSSPRGRTQTEAFF. DNA for the CDR3: TGCGCCAGCAGCTCCCCCAGGGGGCGAACCCAGACTGAAGCTTTCTTT.